The present entry profiles one T cell receptor beta chain with its context. The target antigen is unknown. The data stem from a study of T cell responses to AZD1222 COVID-19 vaccine. Recipients boosted at about 4 weeks or about 12 weeks are pooled. Study-wide results and limits: Reportedly, nearly half the spike-specific TCRs target unmutated variant regions.

Sequencing used immunoSEQ multiplex PCR; TCRdb keeps in-frame clones, though not all of them. In the table there are just under 90,000 clones, 70% to 90% of which are singletons. Here the sequenced sample was peripheral blood, taken 28 days after the second AZD1222 dose. The sequence came from an adult who received the AZD1222 COVID-19 vaccine.

CDR3 in amino acids: CASSLIGANTEAFF. For the CDR3, the DNA is TGTGCCAGCAGCTTGATAGGGGCTAACACTGAAGCTTTCTTT. The rearrangement links TRBV7-6 to TRBJ1-1; possibly TRBD1 for D (5 bases). The V end lost 3 bases, the J end lost 2 bases, and 10 bases lay between the germline ends. The CDR3 covers 14 residues. CDR1 is SGHVS and CDR2 is FNYEAQ in the germline V gene.